This TCR beta chain stems from a study of monozygotic twins with inflammatory bowel disease. Germline values: CDR1 LGHDT, CDR2 YNNKEL (reference sequence). The CDR3 length is 16 residues. After re-calling the 5' RACE reads, TCRdb lists one entry per CDR3 protein, DNA absent. In total, the table holds roughly 120,000 distinct CDR3 sequences. What was sequenced was blood. The TCR comes from a human donor with ulcerative colitis or Crohn's disease, or a healthy co-twin of an affected twin (not recorded which). V is TRBV3-1 and J is TRBJ2-3; TCRdb names TRBD2, which stays unverified in the absence of DNA. This chain's CDR3 is CASSQPGDYSTDTQYF.